Below are 24 T cell receptor beta chains sequenced from a single sample in a study of T cell responses to AZD1222 COVID-19 vaccine. Repertoires were generated with immunoSEQ multiplex PCR, while TCRdb's copy carries only in-frame clones and drops some. The sample carries some 100,000 clones, more than 75% recorded once. The sample consisted of peripheral blood, taken on day 0 of AZD1222 vaccination. Receptors were obtained from an adult in good health.

V and J are TRBV21-1 and TRBJ1-5; the table calls TRBD1, which could not be checked here. TRBV21-1 is a known pseudogene. The CDR3 runs 19 residues. The CDR3 here is CASSKRSGQRNDSNQPQHF. The CDR3 bases are TGTGCCAGCAGCAAGCGATCGGGACAGAGGAACGATAGCAATCAGCCCCAGCATTTT.

V is TRBV3-1 (or the pseudogene TRBV3-2) and J is TRBJ1-2; perhaps TRBD1 as D (6 bases). Trimming removed 4 bases at V and 7 bases at J, with 10 bases between. Germline CDR1 LGHDT, CDR2 YNNKEL (reference sequence). There are 12 residues in the CDR3. The CDR3 sequence is CASSLTGGGYTF. In DNA form, the CDR3 reads TGTGCCAGCAGCCTGACAGGCGGTGGCTACACCTTC.

The chain is built from TRBV5-1 and TRBJ2-2, with TRBD2 matching over 14 bases. Trimming took 4 bases from V and 0 from J; bases not matched to a gene: 5. The CDR3 length is 18 residues. From germline, CDR1 is SGHRS and CDR2 YFSETQ. The CDR3 DNA reads TGCGCCAGCAGCCTCGGACTAGCGGGGGGCCCGAACACCGGGGAGCTGTTTTTT. It specifies CASSLGLAGGPNTGELFF.

This clone was picked up a small number of times. The gene calls are TRBV5-1 and TRBJ2-3; no reliable D call. Trimming took off 0 bases at V and 5 bases at J, with 16 bases between the two ends. Germline V gives CDR1 SGHRS, CDR2 YFSETQ. The CDR3 has 16 amino acids. CDR3 nucleotides: TGCGCCAGCAGCTTGGGGCTCCGTGGGGTGGTAGATACGCAGTATTTT. It yields the protein CASSLGLRGVVDTQYF.

As DNA, the CDR3 is TGCAGCGCAGACGGTGCGGAGGGCTACACCTTC. Protein sequence: CSADGAEGYTF. The V call is TRBV29-1, the J call TRBJ1-2; no clear D gene. Germline V gene lookup returns CDR1 SQVTM and CDR2 ANQGSEA. V gave up 7 bases and J gave up 8 bases, with 14 bases separating them. The CDR3 totals 11 residues.

The V call is TRBV11-3, the J call TRBJ2-1; D not certain. Germline V gives CDR1 SGHNT, CDR2 YENEEA. CDR3 length: 13 amino acids. V lost 6 bases and J 5 bases, leaving 11 bases between the germline ends. DNA for the CDR3: TGTGCCAGCAGGGGGTCGAATAACAATGAGCAGTTCTTC. Amino acids: CASRGSNNNEQFF.

The chain combines TRBV5-1 with TRBJ2-3; the match to TRBD1 covers 7 bases. CDR1 is SGHRS, CDR2 YFSETQ, per germline. CDR3 length: 15 amino acids. After removal of 4 bases from V and 0 bases from J, the junction contained 5 bases not matched to a gene. CDR3 loop: CASSIDRASTDTQYF. The CDR3 bases are TGCGCCAGCAGCATCGACAGGGCTAGCACAGATACGCAGTATTTT.

Only a few counts were recorded for this clone. The chain carries TRBV6-2 or TRBV6-3 and TRBJ1-2; no definite D call. CDR1 is MNHEY and CDR2 is SVGEGT in the germline V gene. The V and J ends lost 0 bases and 6 bases respectively, with 5 bases between them. This CDR3 contains 12 residues. The CDR3 sequence is CASSYSIHGYTF. In DNA, the CDR3 is TGTGCCAGCAGTTACTCGATCCATGGCTACACCTTC.

The rearrangement uses TRBV28 and TRBJ2-1; no definite D call. Trimming took off 3 bases at V and 6 bases at J, with 6 bases between the two ends. Germline V gene data show CDR1 as MDHEN and CDR2 as SYDVKM. The CDR3 totals 12 residues. CDR3 amino acids: CASSFPPNEQFF. CDR3 DNA sequence: TGTGCCAGCAGTTTCCCCCCCAATGAGCAGTTCTTC. Full variable domain (rest looked up from reference TRBV28 and TRBJ2-1): DVKVTQSSRYLVKRTGEKVFLECVQDMDHENMFWYRQDPGLGLRLIYFSYDVKMKEKGDIPEGYSVSREKKERFSLILESASTNQTSMYLCASSFPPNEQFFGPGTRLTVL.

The CDR3 spells CASSPGTGAPTSHYGYTF. The DNA for the CDR3 is TGTGCCAGCAGTCCTGGGACAGGAGCGCCCACTTCCCACTATGGCTACACCTTC. The V call is TRBV27, the J call TRBJ1-2, with 8 nucleotides matching TRBD1. This CDR3 spans 18 amino acids. Looked up from germline, CDR1 is MNHEY and CDR2 is SMNVEV (reference sequence). V dropped 5 bases and J dropped 3; count of bases not matched to a gene: 17.

The genes are TRBV3-1 (or the pseudogene TRBV3-2) and TRBJ2-2; D is perhaps TRBD1 (5 bases). The CDR3 is 14 residues long. Germline V gene sequence: CDR1 LGHDT, CDR2 YNNKEL (reference sequence). With 5 bases removed from V and 3 bases from J, the gap between germline ends came to 10 bases. CDR3 DNA sequence: TGTGCCAGCAGCTCCAGGGATGACACCGGGGAGCTGTTTTTT. Translation gives CASSSRDDTGELFF.

With regard to this clone: The germline gene is not matched at one end of the junction; a read error may be the cause. This sequence joins TRBV19 and TRBJ2-7, with 9 nucleotides matching TRBD1. The CDR3 sequence is 14 residues long. Looked up from germline, CDR1 is LNHDA and CDR2 is SQIVND (reference sequence). CDR3 loop: CASSPRTGADQLFF. For the CDR3, the DNA is TGTGCCAGTTCTCCCCGGACAGGGGCCGACCAGTTGTTCTTC.

The rearrangement joins TRBV27 to TRBJ1-1, with 7 positions matching TRBD1. V was pared by 6 bases and J by 1 base, with 2 bases of the junction left unmatched. The germline V gene encodes CDR1 MNHEY and CDR2 SMNVEV (reference sequence). CDR3 length: 13 amino acids. The CDR3 reads CASRRDRNTEAFF. CDR3 in DNA: TGTGCCAGCAGACGGGACAGGAACACTGAAGCTTTCTTT.

The chain has TRBV7-2 and TRBJ2-1, with 10 bases aligning to TRBD1. The CDR3 is 16 residues long. Germline V gives CDR1 SGHTA, CDR2 FQGNSA. V lost 2 bases, J lost 4 bases, and 5 bases stayed unmatched. The CDR3 region is CASSLFGTGVYNEQFF. In DNA, the CDR3 is TGTGCCAGCAGCTTATTTGGGACAGGGGTTTACAATGAGCAGTTCTTC.

CDR3 sequence reads: CASSLRQGEADTQYF. The CDR3 DNA follows: TGTGCCAGCAGCTTAAGACAGGGGGAGGCAGATACGCAGTATTTT. V usage is TRBV7-9 and J usage is TRBJ2-3, with 9 positions matching TRBD1. Losses at the gene ends were 2 bases for V and 4 bases for J; bases not matched to a gene: 4. The CDR3 sequence is 15 residues long. CDR1 and CDR2 from the germline V gene are SEHNR and FQNEAQ (reference sequence).

The rearrangement links TRBV27 to TRBJ1-1; weak D call: TRBD1 (5 bases). The CDR3 sequence is 15 residues long. The germline gives CDR1 MNHEY, CDR2 SMNVEV (reference sequence). V lost 0 bases and J 3 bases, leaving 11 bases between the germline ends. The CDR3 DNA reads TGTGCCAGCAGTTTATCAGCCAGGGTGGACACTGAAGCTTTCTTT. Protein sequence: CASSLSARVDTEAFF.

The chain employs TRBV5-1 and TRBJ1-1, with D unresolved. Trimming stripped 4 bases from V and 4 bases from J, with 14 bases between. This CDR3 is built from 14 residues. Germline V gene lookup returns CDR1 SGHRS and CDR2 YFSETQ. The DNA for the CDR3 is TGCGCCAGCAGCCCGGGTGGAGGGATCACTGAAGCTTTCTTT. This translates into CASSPGGGITEAFF.

The V gene is TRBV5-5, the J gene TRBJ2-7, with 8 bases fitting TRBD1. With V trimmed by 3 bases and J by 5 bases, 13 bases remained unmatched. CDR1 SGHKS and CDR2 YYEKEE come from the germline V gene (reference sequence). The CDR3 spans 16 residues. This chain's CDR3 is CASSSVLGQGAHEQYF. DNA for the CDR3: TGTGCCAGCAGCTCGGTGCTCGGACAGGGCGCCCACGAGCAGTACTTC. Full variable domain (rest looked up from reference TRBV5-5 and TRBJ2-7): DAGVTQSPTHLIKTRGQQVTLRCSPISGHKSVSWYQQVLGQGPQFIFQYYEKEERGRGNFPDRFSARQFPNYSSELNVNALLLGDSALYLCASSSVLGQGAHEQYFGPGTRLTVT.

The J gene is TRBJ1-1, the V gene TRBV5-6; D remains ambiguous. CDR1 is SGHDT, CDR2 YYEEEE, per germline. With 1 base removed from V and 8 bases from J, the gap between germline ends came to 12 bases. This CDR3 is 13 amino acids long. The chain's CDR3 is CASSLSFRAEAFF. In DNA form, the CDR3 reads TGTGCCAGCAGCTTGTCGTTTCGGGCCGAAGCTTTCTTT.

Here the CDR3 DNA reads TGTGCCAGCAGCCGACAGGGTTATGGGAACACTGAAGCTTTCTTT. This codes for CASSRQGYGNTEAFF. The chain employs TRBV7-6 and TRBJ1-1; 7 nucleotides match TRBD1. J was trimmed by 1 base and V by 5 bases; bases with no gene match: 7. From germline, CDR1 is SGHVS and CDR2 FNYEAQ. The CDR3 consists of 15 residues.

This clone appeared once. J is TRBJ1-6 and V is TRBV2; D perhaps matches TRBD1 (6 bases). Germline lookup yields CDR1 SNHLY and CDR2 FYNNEI. This CDR3 has 15 residues. V lost 6 bases, J lost 5 bases, and 14 bases lay in between. The CDR3 loop reads CASRRGSVDNSPLHF. CDR3 coding DNA: TGTGCCAGCAGGAGGGGGTCAGTTGATAATTCACCCCTCCACTTT.

The chain has TRBV28 and TRBJ1-2, with 10 bases lining up with TRBD1. V shed 6 bases and J 7 bases; nucleotides not matched to a gene: 8. The CDR3 spans 14 residues. Germline values: CDR1 MDHEN, CDR2 SYDVKM. The CDR3: CASRTGGGLGGYTF. The CDR3 DNA is TGTGCCAGCAGGACAGGGGGCGGATTGGGTGGCTACACCTTC.

This chain's CDR3 is CASSYSGNEQFF. The CDR3 nucleotides are TGTGCCAGCAGTTACTCGGGGAATGAGCAGTTCTTC. The chain has TRBV6-6 and TRBJ2-1; D ambiguous. The CDR3 totals 12 residues. Trimming shortened V by 0 bases and J by 7 bases, and 4 bases separated the two germline ends. Germline lookup yields CDR1 MNHNY and CDR2 SVGAGI (reference sequence).

The chain recombines TRBV7-3 with TRBJ1-1; perhaps TRBD1 as D (5 bases). Trimming removed 1 base at V and 4 bases at J, with 10 bases between. This CDR3 region has 14 residues. From germline, CDR1 is SGHTA and CDR2 FQGTGA. The CDR3 is CASSLSQGGTEAFF. CDR3 coding DNA: TGTGCCAGCAGCTTAAGTCAGGGAGGCACTGAAGCTTTCTTT.